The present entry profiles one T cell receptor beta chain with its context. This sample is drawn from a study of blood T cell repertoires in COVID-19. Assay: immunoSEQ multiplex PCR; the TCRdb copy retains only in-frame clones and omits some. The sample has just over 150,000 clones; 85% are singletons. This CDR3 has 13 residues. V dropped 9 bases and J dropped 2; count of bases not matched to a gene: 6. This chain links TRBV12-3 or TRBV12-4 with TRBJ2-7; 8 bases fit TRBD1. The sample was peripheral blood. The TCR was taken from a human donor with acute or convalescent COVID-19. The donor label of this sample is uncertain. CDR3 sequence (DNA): TGTGCCAGTCGACAGGGGTTACCCTACGAGCAGTACTTC. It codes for CASRQGLPYEQYF.